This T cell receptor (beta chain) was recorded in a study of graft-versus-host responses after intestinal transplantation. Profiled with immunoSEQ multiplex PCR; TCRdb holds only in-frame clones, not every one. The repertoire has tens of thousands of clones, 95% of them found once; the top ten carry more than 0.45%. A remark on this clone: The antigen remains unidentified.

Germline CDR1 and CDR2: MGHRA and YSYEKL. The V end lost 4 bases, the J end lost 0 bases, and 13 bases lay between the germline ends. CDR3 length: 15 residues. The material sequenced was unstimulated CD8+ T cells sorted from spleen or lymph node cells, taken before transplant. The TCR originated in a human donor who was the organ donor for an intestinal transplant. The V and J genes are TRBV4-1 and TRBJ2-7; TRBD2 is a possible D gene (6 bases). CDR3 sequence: CASSPAGTYSYEQYF. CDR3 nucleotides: TGCGCCAGCAGCCCCGCCGGGACTTACTCCTACGAGCAGTACTTC.